The rows below give T cell receptor beta chains drawn from one sample of a study of identical twins. TCRdb ran MiXCR on the 5' RACE reads and lists one entry per CDR3 protein. Seen here are 1,800,000 or so distinct CDR3 sequences, less than 35% observed once, and the top ten hold 0.27%. The specimen sequenced was cord blood. These receptors came from a newborn girl in good health. CDR3s include the opening cysteine and the closing phenylalanine or tryptophan. Fields, in order: clone size, J gene, D gene, V gene, CDR3 DNA, CDR3 protein. The D gene is left open where the match is weak. Clone size appears in some rows only: once, few, many, or a class for an expanded clone.

abundance: few
j_gene: TRBJ1-5
d_gene: .
v_gene: TRBV20-1
CDR3nt: TGCAGTGCTATATGGGATAGCAATCAGCCCCAGCATTTT
CDR3aa: CSAIWDSNQPQHF

abundance: .
j_gene: TRBJ1-1
d_gene: TRBD1
v_gene: TRBV10-3
CDR3nt: TGTGCCATCAGTCCACAGGGGGCACGGGAAGCTTTCTTT
CDR3aa: CAISPQGAREAFF

abundance: few
j_gene: TRBJ2-3
d_gene: .
v_gene: TRBV20-1
CDR3nt: TGCAGTGCTAGAGGAGGCAAATGGGGGACAGATACGCAGTATTTT
CDR3aa: CSARGGKWGTDTQYF

abundance: few
j_gene: TRBJ2-3
d_gene: .
v_gene: TRBV28
CDR3nt: TGTGCCAGCAGCCTGGGACTGCTATACCTTAGCACAGATACGCAGTATTTT
CDR3aa: CASSLGLLYLSTDTQYF

abundance: many
j_gene: TRBJ1-1
d_gene: .
v_gene: TRBV20-1
CDR3nt: TGCAGTGCTAAGGGGGACACTGAAGCTTTCTTT
CDR3aa: CSAKGDTEAFF

abundance: .
j_gene: TRBJ1-6
d_gene: .
v_gene: TRBV12-3/TRBV12-4
CDR3nt: TGTGCCAGCACCAGGAGGGGAGGGTACTATAATTCACCCCTCCACTTT
CDR3aa: CASTRRGGYYNSPLHF

abundance: few
j_gene: TRBJ1-2
d_gene: .
v_gene: TRBV20-1
CDR3nt: TGCAGTGTCGGGACCTTACAATCTTCTAACTATGGCTACACCTTC
CDR3aa: CSVGTLQSSNYGYTF

abundance: .
j_gene: TRBJ1-6
d_gene: TRBD1
v_gene: TRBV27
CDR3nt: TGTGCCAGCAGCAGGGGGTCTGCGAATTCACCCCTCCACTTT
CDR3aa: CASSRGSANSPLHF

abundance: .
j_gene: TRBJ2-2
d_gene: TRBD2
v_gene: TRBV13
CDR3nt: TGTGCCAGCAGCTTATACCAAGCGGGAGGGCCCGGGGAGCTGTTTTTT
CDR3aa: CASSLYQAGGPGELFF

abundance: .
j_gene: TRBJ1-5
d_gene: TRBD1
v_gene: TRBV6-5
CDR3nt: TGTGCCAGCAGTACGACAGGGGCCAATCAGCCCCAGCATTTT
CDR3aa: CASSTTGANQPQHF

abundance: few
j_gene: TRBJ2-1
d_gene: .
v_gene: TRBV6-1
CDR3nt: TGTGCCAGCAGTGGCCGACAGCAAACTTCCTACAATGAGCAGTTCTTC
CDR3aa: CASSGRQQTSYNEQFF

abundance: .
j_gene: TRBJ2-3
d_gene: .
v_gene: TRBV7-2
CDR3nt: TGTGCCAGCAGCTTAGTAAGGACCCCCCGGGTGGATACGCAGTATTTT
CDR3aa: CASSLVRTPRVDTQYF

abundance: few
j_gene: TRBJ2-7
d_gene: .
v_gene: TRBV28
CDR3nt: TGTGCCAGCAGTTCCCCGATGGCAGGGACGTACGAGCAGTACTTC
CDR3aa: CASSSPMAGTYEQYF

abundance: .
j_gene: TRBJ1-1
d_gene: TRBD1
v_gene: TRBV24-1
CDR3nt: TGTGCCACCAGTGATTTGGGGACAGGGGGGACTGAAGCTTTCTTT
CDR3aa: CATSDLGTGGTEAFF

abundance: .
j_gene: TRBJ2-7
d_gene: .
v_gene: TRBV10-3
CDR3nt: TGTGCCATCAGCCCGGGCGGGATTAATGAGCAGTACTTC
CDR3aa: CAISPGGINEQYF

abundance: many
j_gene: TRBJ2-3
d_gene: TRBD2
v_gene: TRBV6-6
CDR3nt: TGTGCCAGCAGTTACGGTAGCGGGAAGACAGATACGCAGTATTTT
CDR3aa: CASSYGSGKTDTQYF

abundance: few
j_gene: TRBJ2-5
d_gene: TRBD2
v_gene: TRBV20-1
CDR3nt: TGCAGTGCTAGACCACTAGCGGGGATTGCACAAGAGACCCAGTACTTC
CDR3aa: CSARPLAGIAQETQYF

abundance: few
j_gene: TRBJ2-3
d_gene: TRBD1
v_gene: TRBV20-1
CDR3nt: TGCAGTGCTAGGGGGACAGGGGTTGGTACGCAGTATTTT
CDR3aa: CSARGTGVGTQYF

abundance: few
j_gene: TRBJ2-7
d_gene: .
v_gene: TRBV3-1
CDR3nt: TGTGCCAGCAGCCAAGGCGGCTTCGTTACCTACGAGCAGTACTTC
CDR3aa: CASSQGGFVTYEQYF

abundance: .
j_gene: TRBJ2-5
d_gene: .
v_gene: TRBV7-8
CDR3nt: TGTGCCAGCAGCGACGATAGGGGACGCCTCGGCCCGACCCAGTACTTC
CDR3aa: CASSDDRGRLGPTQYF

abundance: .
j_gene: TRBJ1-1
d_gene: .
v_gene: TRBV27
CDR3nt: TGTGCCAGCAGTTTGCTACTTTCCCGAGGATCCGGCGCTTTGAACACTGAAGCTTTCTTT
CDR3aa: CASSLLLSRGSGALNTEAFF

abundance: .
j_gene: TRBJ1-2
d_gene: TRBD1
v_gene: TRBV7-2
CDR3nt: TGTGCCAGCAGCCGTTCGGACAGGTTGGGCTATGGCTACACCTTC
CDR3aa: CASSRSDRLGYGYTF

abundance: .
j_gene: TRBJ2-3
d_gene: TRBD2
v_gene: TRBV6-1
CDR3nt: TGTGCCAGCACCCAACACGCGGCTAGCGGGACGGGAGCTCCAGATACGCAGTATTTT
CDR3aa: CASTQHAASGTGAPDTQYF

abundance: .
j_gene: TRBJ2-5
d_gene: .
v_gene: TRBV19
CDR3nt: TGTGCGGCCGGAGTAGCCCAAGAGACCCAGTACTTC
CDR3aa: CAAGVAQETQYF

abundance: .
j_gene: TRBJ2-7
d_gene: .
v_gene: TRBV7-9
CDR3nt: TGTGCCAGCAGCGAAGGATTCCACGAGCAGTACTTC
CDR3aa: CASSEGFHEQYF

abundance: .
j_gene: TRBJ2-7
d_gene: .
v_gene: TRBV5-6
CDR3nt: TGTGCCAGCATAATAAACTGGCGACTACCAAGCTCCTACAATGAGCAGTACTTC
CDR3aa: CASIINWRLPSSYNEQYF

abundance: .
j_gene: TRBJ1-1
d_gene: .
v_gene: TRBV29-1
CDR3nt: TGCAGCGTTGAAGATTCCGATTGGGGTGAAGCTTTCTTT
CDR3aa: CSVEDSDWGEAFF

abundance: .
j_gene: TRBJ1-2
d_gene: TRBD1
v_gene: TRBV5-6
CDR3nt: TGTGCCAGCAGCTGGGACAGGGGGTCCCTCTATGGCTACACCTTC
CDR3aa: CASSWDRGSLYGYTF

abundance: .
j_gene: TRBJ2-3
d_gene: TRBD2
v_gene: TRBV2
CDR3nt: TGTGCCAGCAATAGCGGGGGGGCAAGAGATACGCAGTATTTT
CDR3aa: CASNSGGARDTQYF

abundance: .
j_gene: TRBJ1-2
d_gene: TRBD1
v_gene: TRBV27
CDR3nt: TGTGCCAGCAGTCCCTCGGGACAGGGGCATAACTATGGCTACACCTTC
CDR3aa: CASSPSGQGHNYGYTF

abundance: few
j_gene: TRBJ2-1
d_gene: TRBD2
v_gene: TRBV28
CDR3nt: TGTGCCAGCACCCAGGGACTAGCACCTTACAATGAGCAGTTCTTC
CDR3aa: CASTQGLAPYNEQFF

abundance: .
j_gene: TRBJ2-7
d_gene: .
v_gene: TRBV3-1
CDR3nt: TGTGCCAGCAGCCAAGATCCGGGGAGAGCCTACAATGAGCAGTACTTC
CDR3aa: CASSQDPGRAYNEQYF

abundance: few
j_gene: TRBJ2-3
d_gene: .
v_gene: TRBV20-1
CDR3nt: TGCAGTGCTCCCAATGGCTTAGGAGATACGCAGTATTTT
CDR3aa: CSAPNGLGDTQYF

abundance: .
j_gene: TRBJ2-5
d_gene: TRBD1
v_gene: TRBV20-1
CDR3nt: TGCAGTGCTCCCGGTTCAGGGGGAGAGACCCAGTACTTC
CDR3aa: CSAPGSGGETQYF

abundance: .
j_gene: TRBJ2-7
d_gene: .
v_gene: TRBV4-1
CDR3nt: TGCGCCAGCAGCCAAGATCTAGACAGTCCCTACGAGCAGTACTTC
CDR3aa: CASSQDLDSPYEQYF

abundance: .
j_gene: TRBJ2-5
d_gene: .
v_gene: TRBV20-1
CDR3nt: TGCAGTGCTAGCGGGAGAACCCCCAATGAGCAGTACTTC
CDR3aa: CSASGRTPNEQYF

abundance: few
j_gene: TRBJ1-6
d_gene: TRBD1
v_gene: TRBV5-1
CDR3nt: TGCGCCAGCAGCTTGGCAGCGGGACAGGGAGAAAATTCACCCCTCCACTTT
CDR3aa: CASSLAAGQGENSPLHF

abundance: many
j_gene: TRBJ1-2
d_gene: .
v_gene: TRBV5-1
CDR3nt: TGCGCCAGCAGCCCGGACGGGAACTATGGCTACACCTTC
CDR3aa: CASSPDGNYGYTF

abundance: .
j_gene: TRBJ2-1
d_gene: TRBD1
v_gene: TRBV6-2/TRBV6-3
CDR3nt: TGTGCCAGCAGTTACTCGATAACAGGGGGCTTGGATGCGCAGTTCTTC
CDR3aa: CASSYSITGGLDAQFF

abundance: .
j_gene: TRBJ2-5
d_gene: .
v_gene: TRBV7-2
CDR3nt: TGTGCCAGCAGCTTAGCATCGAACCTCTACAATGAGCAGTACTTC
CDR3aa: CASSLASNLYNEQYF

abundance: few
j_gene: TRBJ2-1
d_gene: TRBD2
v_gene: TRBV12-3/TRBV12-4
CDR3nt: TGTGCCAGCAGTTTAGTAGCGGGAGGGATCAATGAGCAGTTCTTC
CDR3aa: CASSLVAGGINEQFF

abundance: few
j_gene: TRBJ1-1
d_gene: TRBD1
v_gene: TRBV5-5
CDR3nt: TGTGCCAGCAGCTTGGGGGCTGGATGGACAGGGAACACTGAAGCTTTCTTT
CDR3aa: CASSLGAGWTGNTEAFF

abundance: .
j_gene: TRBJ2-7
d_gene: .
v_gene: TRBV5-1
CDR3nt: TGCGCCAGCAGCGGGACCCGATACAATGAGCAGTACTTC
CDR3aa: CASSGTRYNEQYF

abundance: .
j_gene: TRBJ2-7
d_gene: TRBD2
v_gene: TRBV20-1
CDR3nt: TGCAGTGCTAGAGATGTCCTAGCGGGAGTATACGAGCAGTACTTC
CDR3aa: CSARDVLAGVYEQYF